The rows below give T cell receptor beta chains drawn from one sample of a study of read filtering for tumor transcriptome and immune sequencing. TCRdb ran MiXCR on the reads and lists one entry per CDR3 protein. The repertoire includes 100,000 to 150,000 distinct CDR3 sequences, approximately 13% of them detected once, and 8.4% sits in the top ten. Sequenced: a population of CD138-negative cells sorted from bone marrow. The receptors originated from a donor aged 40 or over with multiple myeloma. Both conserved end residues are part of each CDR3. The D gene is left open where the match is weak. Clone sizes are given selectively: once, few, many, or a class where the clone is expanded.

TRBD1	many	TRBV29-1	TRBJ2-1	CSVGNRGRGSYEQFF	TGCAGCGTCGGTAACAGGGGGCGCGGTTCTTATGAGCAGTTCTTC
TRBD2	many	TRBV27	TRBJ2-1	CASMGGSSYNEQFF	TGTGCCAGCATGGGAGGGAGCTCCTACAATGAGCAGTTCTTC
TRBD1	many	TRBV20-1	TRBJ1-6	CSAREGQSYNSPLHF	TGCAGTGCTCGAGAGGGACAGTCCTATAATTCACCCCTCCACTTT
NA	many	TRBV10-3	TRBJ2-5	CAIGGSETQYF	TGTGCCATCGGGGGGTCGGAGACCCAGTACTTC
TRBD2	many	TRBV10-3	TRBJ2-1	CAIRGESGGSYNEQFF	TGTGCCATCAGGGGGGAAAGCGGGGGCTCCTACAATGAGCAGTTCTTC
NA	NA	TRBV6-1	TRBJ1-2	CASSFGGGLQVYAF	TGTGCCAGCAGTTTCGGGGGGGGCCTGCAAGTCTACGCCTTC
NA	many	TRBV4-2	TRBJ2-2	CASSQGGSEGELFF	TGTGCCAGCAGCCAGGGTGGGTCAGAAGGGGAGCTGTTTTTT
NA	NA	TRBV9	TRBJ1-1	CASSVVGGPNTEAFF	TGTGCCAGCAGCGTAGTGGGAGGACCGAACACTGAAGCTTTCTTT
NA	many	TRBV5-1	TRBJ2-5	CASSWGSWQETQYF	TGCGCCAGCTCATGGGGCTCTTGGCAAGAGACCCAGTACTTC
NA	many	TRBV15	TRBJ2-3	CATSRTDGTDTQYF	TGTGCCACCAGCAGGACGGATGGCACAGATACGCAGTATTTT
NA	many	TRBV20-1	TRBJ1-1	CSASGPRVYEAFF	TGCAGTGCTAGTGGCCCAAGAGTATATGAAGCTTTCTTT
NA	NA	TRBV7-9	TRBJ1-3	CASSPSPDTIYF	TGTGCCAGCAGCCCAAGTCCCGACACCATATATTTT
NA	many	TRBV7-8	TRBJ1-4	CASSKLTTNEKLFF	TGTGCCAGCAGCAAACTCACAACTAATGAAAAACTGTTTTTT
TRBD1	many	TRBV18	TRBJ1-5	CASSPRGDRGNQPQHF	TGTGCCAGCTCACCAAGGGGGGACAGGGGCAATCAGCCCCAGCATTTT
NA	NA	TRBV10-1	TRBJ1-3	CASRWEDSGNTIYF	TGCGCCAGCAGATGGGAGGACTCTGGAAACACCATATATTTT
TRBD2	many	TRBV6-2/TRBV6-3	TRBJ2-4	CASSGLAGELLAKNIQYF	TGTGCCAGCAGTGGACTAGCGGGAGAGCTTCTAGCCAAAAACATTCAGTACTTC
NA	NA	TRBV12-3/TRBV12-4	TRBJ2-5	CASSFLGSETQYF	TGTGCCAGCAGTTTTCTGGGTTCCGAGACCCAGTACTTC
NA	few	TRBV5-1	TRBJ2-2	CASLAGGNTGELFF	TGCGCCAGCTTAGCTGGCGGGAACACCGGGGAGCTGTTTTTT
NA	few	TRBV4-3	TRBJ2-3	CARSQDWGPSTDTQYF	TGCGCCCGCAGCCAAGATTGGGGGCCTAGCACAGATACGCAGTATTTT
NA	many	TRBV7-2	TRBJ1-3	CASSFRYSSGNTIYF	TGTGCCAGCAGCTTCCGATATTCCTCTGGAAACACCATATATTTT
NA	many	TRBV7-8	TRBJ2-1	CASSLGTGTSSYNEQFF	TGTGCCAGCAGCCTTGGAACCGGGACAAGCTCCTACAATGAGCAGTTCTTC
NA	many	TRBV6-5	TRBJ2-2	CASRRGLANTGELFF	TGTGCCAGCAGACGGGGACTGGCGAACACCGGGGAGCTGTTTTTT
TRBD1	many	TRBV7-9	TRBJ2-7	CASSSRLGQLASEQYF	TGTGCCAGCAGCTCAAGGTTGGGACAGCTGGCTTCGGAGCAGTACTTC
NA	NA	TRBV7-2	TRBJ2-5	CASSLAGPREETQYF	TGTGCCAGCAGCTTAGCCGGGCCCCGCGAAGAGACCCAGTACTTC
NA	many	TRBV5-4	TRBJ2-1	CASSLAFHRYNEQFF	TGTGCCAGCAGCTTGGCCTTTCACCGGTACAATGAGCAGTTCTTC
NA	many	TRBV12-3/TRBV12-4	TRBJ1-2	CASSLGVRYGYTF	TGTGCCAGCAGTTTAGGGGTCCGCTATGGCTACACCTTC
TRBD1	many	TRBV20-1	TRBJ2-3	CSASTGTGGSDTQYF	TGCAGTGCTAGTACCGGGACAGGGGGCTCAGATACGCAGTATTTT
NA	many	TRBV19	TRBJ2-1	CASSIAPTDGYNEQFF	TGTGCCAGTAGTATAGCCCCGACAGATGGGTACAATGAGCAGTTCTTC
TRBD2	many	TRBV29-1	TRBJ2-1	CSLFDSGRTYNEQFF	TGCAGCCTGTTTGATAGCGGGAGAACCTACAATGAGCAGTTCTTC
NA	NA	TRBV6-1	TRBJ1-3	CASSEYNGWSGNTIYF	TGTGCCAGCAGTGAATATAACGGATGGTCTGGAAACACCATATATTTT
NA	NA	TRBV9	TRBJ2-7	CAGSYTLALSSEQYF	TGTGCCGGCAGCTATACTCTGGCGCTATCCTCCGAGCAGTACTTC
TRBD2	many	TRBV7-9	TRBJ2-1	CASSWERDSYNEQFF	TGTGCCAGCAGTTGGGAGCGGGACTCCTACAATGAGCAGTTCTTC
TRBD1	few	TRBV5-1	TRBJ2-3	CASSPGTGWTDTQYF	TGCGCCAGCAGCCCCGGGACAGGTTGGACAGATACGCAGTATTTT
NA	many	TRBV29-1	TRBJ1-1	CSVERDTEAFF	TGCAGCGTTGAACGGGACACTGAAGCTTTCTTT
NA	many	TRBV29-1	TRBJ1-2	CSVTPTGSNYGYTF	TGCAGCGTTACCCCGACGGGATCCAACTATGGCTACACCTTC
TRBD1	many	TRBV11-2	TRBJ2-2	CASSQDRAHTGELFF	TGTGCCAGCAGCCAAGACAGGGCACACACCGGGGAGCTGTTTTTT
NA	NA	TRBV12-3/TRBV12-4	TRBJ1-1	CASSLGTPTEAFF	TGTGCCAGCAGTTTGGGGACCCCCACTGAAGCTTTCTTT
NA	many	TRBV18	TRBJ1-1	CASSLSTEGGTEAFF	TGTGCCAGCTCACTTTCGACAGAAGGCGGCACTGAAGCTTTCTTT
NA	few	TRBV4-3	TRBJ2-4	CASSQETGRRSIQYF	TGCGCCAGCAGCCAAGAGACCGGACGCCGAAGCATTCAGTACTTC
TRBD1	few	TRBV15	TRBJ2-2	CATSRQGVDTGELFF	TGTGCCACCAGCAGACAGGGGGTGGACACCGGGGAGCTGTTTTTT
TRBD2	few	TRBV6-2/TRBV6-3	TRBJ2-7	CASSYPLPSGRPYEQYF	TGTGCCAGCAGTTATCCCCTCCCTAGCGGACGTCCCTACGAGCAGTACTTC
NA	NA	TRBV11-2	TRBJ1-1	CASSLEGRHTEAFF	TGTGCCAGCAGCTTAGAGGGGAGGCACACTGAAGCTTTCTTT
NA	many	TRBV7-8	TRBJ2-1	CASSSPSLVAFF	TGTGCCAGCAGCTCCCCATCACTAGTAGCGTTCTTC
NA	many	TRBV2	TRBJ1-1	CASTEGRGALNTEAFF	TGTGCCAGCACCGAGGGGCGGGGAGCCTTGAACACTGAAGCTTTCTTT
NA	NA	TRBV6-5	TRBJ2-3	CASRPGRSDTQYF	TGTGCCAGCAGGCCCGGTCGTTCAGATACGCAGTATTTT
TRBD2	many	TRBV6-5	TRBJ2-3	CASSPRTSRRPSTDTQYF	TGTGCCAGCAGTCCTCGGACTAGCCGGAGACCTAGCACAGATACGCAGTATTTT
TRBD2	many	TRBV5-5	TRBJ2-1	CASSGPGLAGMQFF	TGTGCCAGCAGCGGCCCGGGACTAGCGGGGATGCAGTTCTTC
TRBD1	many	TRBV7-2	TRBJ2-3	CASSPGQGAGTQYF	TGTGCCAGCAGCCCGGGACAGGGGGCTGGTACGCAGTATTTT
NA	many	TRBV20-1	TRBJ2-3	CSARDRNSVFTDTQYF	TGCAGTGCTAGAGATCGAAACAGTGTATTCACAGATACGCAGTATTTT
TRBD2	many	TRBV11-1	TRBJ2-1	CASSLGSGVSNEQFF	TGTGCCAGCAGCTTAGGTAGCGGGGTATCTAATGAGCAGTTCTTC
NA	many	TRBV20-1	TRBJ2-3	CSANLASTDTQYF	TGCAGTGCTAATCTAGCGTCGACAGATACGCAGTATTTT
TRBD2	many	TRBV20-1	TRBJ2-2	CSAFSGSLNTGELFF	TGCAGTGCTTTTAGCGGGAGTTTAAACACCGGGGAGCTGTTTTTT
NA	many	TRBV6-6	TRBJ1-1	CASSYSAADLNTEAFF	TGTGCCAGCAGTTACTCGGCGGCGGACTTGAACACTGAAGCTTTCTTT
NA	many	TRBV10-3	TRBJ1-4	CAISESLRGKLFF	TGTGCCATCAGTGAGAGCCTGCGGGGGAAACTGTTTTTT
NA	many	TRBV6-5	TRBJ1-1	CASVRDGMNTEAFF	TGTGCCAGTGTCCGTGACGGCATGAACACTGAAGCTTTCTTT
TRBD2	many	TRBV27	TRBJ2-1	CASRLHGTSGSRGEQFF	TGTGCCAGCAGGCTACACGGGACTAGCGGGAGTAGGGGTGAGCAGTTCTTC
TRBD1	many	TRBV19	TRBJ1-1	CASSFSPGQGVTEAFF	TGTGCCAGTAGTTTCTCGCCGGGACAGGGCGTGACTGAAGCTTTCTTT
TRBD1	many	TRBV5-5	TRBJ2-7	CASSKGQGDYEQYF	TGTGCCAGCAGCAAAGGACAGGGGGATTACGAGCAGTACTTC
NA	many	TRBV19	TRBJ2-7	CASSFIRDSSYEQYF	TGTGCCAGTAGCTTTATCAGGGACTCGTCCTACGAGCAGTACTTC